The 24 T cell receptor beta chains listed next were all sequenced from one sample in a study of shared clonotypes between healthy human individuals. Naive CD8 cells lacked CD45RO and underwent positive selection for CCR7, leaving out terminally differentiated effector memory CD45RA+ cells. Libraries were prepared by immunoSEQ multiplex PCR; TCRdb keeps only in-frame clonotypes and omits some of them. The sample holds about 2.1 million clones; roughly 93% are singletons and the top ten take 1.5% to 2%. Sequencing was carried out using naive CD8+ T cells from PBMCs. All receptors derive from a man aged 18 to 29 in good health. Some clones in this sample may be carry-over from other donors' samples.

On this clone itself: This sample includes further DNA sequences coding for the same CDR3. CDR3 DNA sequence: TGTGCCAGCAGCTTAGGAGTGGGACAGGGGTATGGCTACACCTTC. It specifies CASSLGVGQGYGYTF. The rearrangement links TRBV7-9 to TRBJ1-2, with 10 bases fitting TRBD1. Germline CDR1 reads SEHNR; CDR2 reads FQNEAQ (reference sequence). The CDR3 has 15 amino acids. V gave up 1 base and J gave up 5 bases; unmatched junction bases: 4.

The chain links TRBV7-9 to TRBJ1-1; 11 positions agree with TRBD1. The CDR3 is 19 residues long. Germline CDR1 SEHNR, CDR2 FQNEAQ (reference sequence). Germline trimming cut 5 bases from V and 0 bases from J; bases unmatched to any gene: 14. CDR3 sequence reads: CASSNRPGQGAFMNTEAFF. In DNA, the CDR3 is TGTGCCAGCAGCAACAGGCCCGGACAGGGGGCCTTTATGAACACTGAAGCTTTCTTT.

The V and J genes are TRBV4-1 and TRBJ2-2; no clear D. The ends were cut back, 1 base at V and 8 bases at J, with 14 bases in the middle. Per the germline V gene, CDR1 is MGHRA and CDR2 is YSYEKL. The CDR3 extends over 15 amino acids. CDR3 DNA sequence: TGCGCCAGCAGCCAAGTAATAGGGATTTTGGGGGAGCTGTTTTTT. This gives the protein CASSQVIGILGELFF.

The chain employs TRBV30 and TRBJ2-7; D is ambiguous. Germline V gene data show CDR1 as GTSNPN and CDR2 as SVGIG (reference sequence). Trimming shortened V by 0 bases and J by 1 base, and 7 bases separated the two germline ends. The CDR3 runs 13 residues. In DNA, the CDR3 is TGTGCCTGGAGTGTAACGGCATCCTACGAGCAGTACTTC. Translation gives CAWSVTASYEQYF.

About this clone: Distinct nucleotide sequences in the sample also encode this CDR3. The chain links TRBV19 to TRBJ2-7; 9 bases match TRBD1. Germline V gene lookup returns CDR1 LNHDA and CDR2 SQIVND (reference sequence). The CDR3 loop spans 14 amino acids. Germline trimming cut 6 bases from V and 4 bases from J; bases unmatched to any gene: 7. This CDR3 reads CASSPGQGGYEQYF. In DNA form, the CDR3 reads TGTGCCAGTAGCCCGGGACAGGGTGGGTACGAGCAGTACTTC.

The chain combines TRBV27 with TRBJ1-2; 8 nucleotides match TRBD1. Germline CDR1 is MNHEY and CDR2 is SMNVEV (reference sequence). Losses at the gene ends were 0 bases for V and 5 bases for J; bases not matched to a gene: 8. CDR3 length equals 16 residues. CDR3 amino acids: CASSLSPGGYFYGYTF. CDR3 nucleotide sequence: TGTGCCAGCAGTTTATCTCCAGGGGGCTATTTTTATGGCTACACCTTC.

The chain couples TRBV28 to TRBJ2-1, with D perhaps TRBD2 (6 bases). Germline V lookup: CDR1 MDHEN, CDR2 SYDVKM. The ends were cut back, 6 bases at V and 6 bases at J, with 15 bases in the middle. This CDR3 has 14 amino acids. In DNA, the CDR3 is TGTGCCAGCAGGATGGACCTAGCGAGCAATGAGCAGTTCTTC. As protein: CASRMDLASNEQFF.

This rearrangement joins TRBV1 to TRBJ2-7; no DNA check was done on the table's D call, TRBD2. TRBV1 is marked as a pseudogene. The CDR3 is 14 residues long. The CDR3 bases are TGCACCAGCAGCCAAGGGCTAGCGGCCTACGAGCAGTACTTC. The encoded protein is CTSSQGLAAYEQYF.

A note on this clone: One end of the junction varies from germline; a read error may be responsible. This sequence joins TRBV13 and TRBJ2-5; 13 bases are shared with TRBD2. This CDR3 has 19 residues. The germline CDR1 and CDR2 sequences are PRHDT and FYEKMQ (reference sequence). The chain's CDR3 is CASSLGGPLRLAGGEIQYF. For the CDR3, the DNA is TGTGCCAGCAGCTTAGGGGGCCCACTAAGACTAGCGGGAGGAGAGATCCAGTACTTC. Variable domain in full (rest from reference TRBV13 and TRBJ2-5): AAGVIQSPRHLIKEKRETATLKCYPIPRHDTVYWYQQGPGQDPQFLISFYEKMQSDKGSIPDRFSAQQFSDYHSELNMSSLELGDSALYFCASSLGGPLRLAGGEIQYFGPGTRLLVL.

This sequence joins TRBV11-2 and TRBJ2-1, with 8 bases lining up with TRBD1. This CDR3 comprises 15 residues. Looked up from germline, CDR1 is SGHAT and CDR2 is FQNNGV. V was pared by 1 base and J by 9 bases, with 8 bases of the junction left unmatched. CDR3 sequence (DNA): TGTGCCAGCAGCTTAGGGGGCAGGGGGCTGGGTGAGCAGTTCTTC. This encodes CASSLGGRGLGEQFF. Looking up the rest from reference TRBV11-2 and TRBJ2-1 gives the full variable domain: EAGVAQSPRYKIIEKRQSVAFWCNPISGHATLYWYQQILGQGPKLLIQFQNNGVVDDSQLPKDRFSAERLKGVDSTLKIQPAKLEDSAVYLCASSLGGRGLGEQFFGPGTRLTVL.

This rearrangement joins TRBV9 to TRBJ2-3, with D possibly being TRBD1 or TRBD2 (5 bases each). Trimming removed 3 bases at V and 2 bases at J, with 16 bases between. Germline V gene sequence: CDR1 SGDLS, CDR2 YYNGEE. The length of the CDR3 is 16 residues. In DNA, the CDR3 is TGTGCCAGCAGCGGGGGACGGGCAGCTAACACAGATACGCAGTATTTT. Its protein is CASSGGRAANTDTQYF.

This clone was counted once. V and J are TRBV9 and TRBJ2-1; no reliable D call. The CDR3 length is 12 residues. CDR1 is SGDLS, CDR2 YYNGEE, per germline. Trimming left V 0 bases short and J 9 bases short, with 7 bases between. In DNA form, the CDR3 reads TGTGCCAGCAGCGTAGTTGGTGTTGAGCAGTTCTTC. This encodes CASSVVGVEQFF.

The rearrangement links TRBV5-1 to TRBJ1-1; no reliable D call. Germline CDR1 SGHRS, CDR2 YFSETQ. This CDR3 contains 14 residues. V was pared by 2 bases and J by 3 bases, with 11 bases between. The DNA of the CDR3 is TGCGCCAGCAGCTTCGGGGTGGGAGACACTGAAGCTTTCTTT. Translating gives CASSFGVGDTEAFF. Complete variable domain (other parts from reference TRBV5-1 and TRBJ1-1): KAGVTQTPRYLIKTRGQQVTLSCSPISGHRSVSWYQQTPGQGLQFLFEYFSETQRNKGNFPGRFSGRQFSNSRSEMNVSTLELGDSALYLCASSFGVGDTEAFFGQGTRLTVV.

This chain uses TRBV5-1 with TRBJ2-1; D not certain. The V gene's germline CDR1 is SGHRS and CDR2 YFSETQ. This CDR3 region has 16 residues. Trimming removed 0 bases from V and 2 bases from J, with 12 bases in between. CDR3 DNA sequence: TGCGCCAGCAGCTTGGAAGTGTTCGACCCCTACAATGAGCAGTTCTTC. Translated, it gives CASSLEVFDPYNEQFF.

The chain employs TRBV5-1 and TRBJ2-7; 9 nucleotides agree with TRBD1. CDR3 length: 14 amino acids. Per the germline V gene, CDR1 is SGHRS and CDR2 is YFSETQ. With V trimmed by 7 bases and J by 4 bases, 9 bases remained unmatched. CDR3 in DNA: TGCGCCAGCGGGACCGGGACAGGGTTATACGAGCAGTACTTC. Translated: CASGTGTGLYEQYF.

In regard to this clone: Other DNA sequences in this specimen translate into the identical CDR3. V is TRBV28 and J is TRBJ1-1; D is unresolved. This CDR3 is built from 13 residues. Trimming removed 5 bases from V and 4 bases from J, with 11 bases in between. Germline values: CDR1 MDHEN, CDR2 SYDVKM. CDR3 amino acids: CASSLTRGTEAFF. The CDR3 nucleotides read TGTGCCAGCAGTCTAACCCGGGGCACTGAAGCTTTCTTT.

The chain employs TRBV27 and TRBJ2-5; a possible D gene is TRBD2 (5 bases). The CDR3 runs to 13 residues. CDR1 is MNHEY, CDR2 SMNVEV, per germline (reference sequence). V was trimmed by 4 bases and J by 3 bases, leaving 9 bases between them. CDR3 sequence: CASSSLAEETQYF. The CDR3, as DNA: TGTGCCAGCAGTTCCCTAGCTGAAGAGACCCAGTACTTC.

V gene TRBV6-5 combines with J gene TRBJ2-1, with D unresolved. The CDR3 loop spans 11 amino acids. Trimming left V 7 bases short and J 6 bases short, with 7 bases between. Germline V CDR1 and CDR2: MNHEY, SVGAGI. In nucleotides, the CDR3 is TGTGCCAGCAAAATAGTCAATGAGCAGTTCTTC. As protein: CASKIVNEQFF.

The chain combines TRBV6-1 with TRBJ2-7; TRBD2 agrees at 8 bases. This CDR3 contains 15 residues. Germline V lookup: CDR1 MNHNS, CDR2 SASEGT. The V and J ends lost 6 bases and 3 bases, in that order; junction bases with no gene match: 10. This CDR3 is CASSHSGSVGYEQYF. CDR3 coding DNA: TGTGCCAGCAGCCACAGCGGGAGTGTTGGCTACGAGCAGTACTTC.

Of note for this clone: This sample includes further DNA sequences coding for the same CDR3. V usage is TRBV9 and J usage is TRBJ2-7, with D tentatively TRBD2 (5 bases). With 4 bases removed from V and 2 bases from J, the gap between germline ends came to 16 bases. Looked up from germline, CDR1 is SGDLS and CDR2 is YYNGEE. CDR3 length: 15 residues. This CDR3 reads CASSPGGRAAYEQYF. The CDR3 coding sequence is TGTGCCAGCAGCCCTGGAGGACGGGCTGCCTACGAGCAGTACTTC.

The chain couples TRBV11-2 to TRBJ2-7; D remains unclear. Trimming removed 5 bases from V and 0 bases from J, with 11 bases in between. The CDR3 is 14 residues long. Per germline, CDR1 SGHAT and CDR2 FQNNGV. The CDR3 coding sequence is TGTGCCAGCAGCCTCAAGCGAAGCTCCTACGAGCAGTACTTC. Translated: CASSLKRSSYEQYF.

The chain recombines TRBV28 with TRBJ2-2; tentatively, D is TRBD2 (6 bases). The V end was cut by 7 bases, the J end by 2 bases, with 8 bases between. The CDR3 totals 13 residues. Per the germline V gene, CDR1 is MDHEN and CDR2 is SYDVKM. The CDR3 nucleotides read TGTGCCAGCACACTAGCCAACACCGGGGAGCTGTTTTTT. Its protein is CASTLANTGELFF.

V is TRBV15 and J is TRBJ1-2; tentatively, D is TRBD1 (5 bases). The germline V and J ends were trimmed by 6 bases and 6 bases, with 14 bases remaining between them. Per germline, CDR1 LNHNV and CDR2 YYDKDF (reference sequence). The CDR3 is 13 residues long. CDR3: CATSQPVGHGYTF. CDR3 DNA: TGTGCCACCAGTCAACCCGTGGGGCATGGCTACACCTTC.

The chain has TRBV7-6 and TRBJ2-1; D is possibly TRBD2 (6 bases). Germline V CDR1 and CDR2: SGHVS, FNYEAQ. The CDR3 is 18 residues long. The germline V and J ends were trimmed by 4 bases and 0 bases, with 19 bases remaining between them. CDR3 sequence reads: CASSSTLSGPSSYNEQFF. Written as DNA, the CDR3 is TGTGCCAGCAGCTCCACACTTAGCGGACCGAGCTCCTACAATGAGCAGTTCTTC.